A selection of T cell receptor beta chains follows, all from one sample in a study of control samples from healthy donors and cancer patients. Some clones are missing from TCRdb's copy, which holds only in-frame ones; the method was immunoSEQ multiplex PCR. This table has 170,000 or so clones, around nine tenths appearing once. The sequenced sample was blood. Receptor source: a man aged 30 to 45 in good health. Both conserved end residues are part of each CDR3. Fields, in order: J gene, D gene, clone size, V gene, CDR3 protein, CDR3 DNA. The D gene is left open where the match is weak. Part of the rows lack a size; the others show once, few, many or a class for expanded clones.

J gene: TRBJ2-7; D gene: TRBD2; clone size: .; V gene: TRBV5-1; CDR3 protein: CASSLAGTSGSGQYF; CDR3 DNA: TGCGCCAGCAGCTTGGCCGGGACTAGCGGGAGCGGGCAGTACTTC
J gene: TRBJ2-5; D gene: .; clone size: .; V gene: TRBV10-3; CDR3 protein: CAIKKTGTETQYF; CDR3 DNA: TGTGCCATCAAAAAAACCGGGACGGAGACCCAGTACTTC
J gene: TRBJ1-2; D gene: .; clone size: .; V gene: TRBV5-1; CDR3 protein: CASSSGLSTVDGYTF; CDR3 DNA: TGCGCCAGCAGCTCGGGACTGTCAACTGTCGATGGCTACACCTTC
J gene: TRBJ1-2; D gene: .; clone size: .; V gene: TRBV5-1; CDR3 protein: CASSLIGGTDGYTF; CDR3 DNA: TGCGCCAGCAGCTTGATTGGGGGGACGGATGGCTACACCTTC
J gene: TRBJ1-3; D gene: .; clone size: .; V gene: TRBV14; CDR3 protein: CASSRTGNTIYF; CDR3 DNA: TGTGCCAGCAGCCGTACTGGAAACACCATATATTTT
J gene: TRBJ1-6; D gene: TRBD1; clone size: .; V gene: TRBV5-4; CDR3 protein: CASRFDRASEFVLHF; CDR3 DNA: TGTGCCAGCAGATTTGACAGGGCCAGCGAATTTGTCCTCCACTTT
J gene: TRBJ2-7; D gene: .; clone size: .; V gene: TRBV19; CDR3 protein: CASSSWGSDYEQYF; CDR3 DNA: TGTGCCAGTAGTTCATGGGGCAGCGATTACGAGCAGTACTTC
J gene: TRBJ1-4; D gene: TRBD1; clone size: once; V gene: TRBV5-6; CDR3 protein: CASSSWTGGGNEKLFF; CDR3 DNA: TGTGCCAGCAGCTCGTGGACAGGGGGCGGTAATGAAAAACTGTTTTTT
J gene: TRBJ1-2; D gene: .; clone size: .; V gene: TRBV3-1/TRBV3-2; CDR3 protein: CASSPKAPTGGYTF; CDR3 DNA: TGTGCCAGCAGCCCAAAGGCACCCACAGGCGGCTACACCTTC
J gene: TRBJ2-2; D gene: TRBD1; clone size: .; V gene: TRBV7-2; CDR3 protein: CASRLGQGSGELFF; CDR3 DNA: TGTGCCAGCAGGCTCGGACAGGGATCCGGGGAGCTGTTTTTT
J gene: TRBJ1-1; D gene: .; clone size: once; V gene: TRBV5-6; CDR3 protein: CASSLGGPEAFF; CDR3 DNA: TGTGCCAGCAGCTTGGGCGGCCCCGAAGCTTTCTTT
J gene: TRBJ1-1; D gene: .; clone size: .; V gene: TRBV7-2; CDR3 protein: CASSFTRSNTEAFF; CDR3 DNA: TGTGCCAGCAGCTTCACCCGCTCGAACACTGAAGCTTTCTTT
J gene: TRBJ2-5; D gene: TRBD1; clone size: .; V gene: TRBV5-6; CDR3 protein: CASSRGQGGKETQYF; CDR3 DNA: TGTGCCAGCAGCCGAGGACAGGGGGGAAAAGAGACCCAGTACTTC
J gene: TRBJ2-7; D gene: TRBD1; clone size: .; V gene: TRBV5-4; CDR3 protein: CASSVTGGAYEQYF; CDR3 DNA: TGTGCCAGCAGCGTGACAGGGGGGGCCTACGAGCAGTACTTC
J gene: TRBJ1-3; D gene: .; clone size: .; V gene: TRBV11-2; CDR3 protein: CASSRGGGSSGNTIYF; CDR3 DNA: TGTGCCAGCAGCCGCGGTGGGGGGTCCTCTGGAAACACCATATATTTT
J gene: TRBJ2-2; D gene: TRBD2; clone size: .; V gene: TRBV7-2; CDR3 protein: CATLPGGANTGELFF; CDR3 DNA: TGTGCCACCTTACCCGGGGGGGCGAACACCGGGGAGCTGTTTTTT
J gene: TRBJ2-1; D gene: .; clone size: .; V gene: TRBV9; CDR3 protein: CASSVASRLGNEQFF; CDR3 DNA: TGTGCCAGCAGCGTAGCATCGCGGCTGGGTAATGAGCAGTTCTTC
J gene: TRBJ2-3; D gene: TRBD2; clone size: .; V gene: TRBV14; CDR3 protein: CASSSGLAGGRLTQYF; CDR3 DNA: TGTGCCAGCAGCTCGGGACTAGCGGGGGGCCGACTTACGCAGTATTTT
J gene: TRBJ1-5; D gene: .; clone size: .; V gene: TRBV27; CDR3 protein: CASSLSFSQPQHF; CDR3 DNA: TGTGCCAGCAGTTTAAGCTTCAGTCAGCCCCAGCATTTT
J gene: TRBJ2-5; D gene: .; clone size: .; V gene: TRBV9; CDR3 protein: CASSVSPGPETQYF; CDR3 DNA: TGTGCCAGCAGCGTATCTCCAGGGCCAGAGACCCAGTACTTC
J gene: TRBJ1-6; D gene: .; clone size: .; V gene: TRBV28; CDR3 protein: CASSSWADNSPLHF; CDR3 DNA: TGTGCCAGCAGTTCGTGGGCAGATAATTCACCCCTCCACTTT
J gene: TRBJ2-7; D gene: TRBD2; clone size: .; V gene: TRBV19; CDR3 protein: CASSKRLAGDYEQYF; CDR3 DNA: TGTGCCAGTAGTAAGAGACTAGCGGGGGACTACGAGCAGTACTTC
J gene: TRBJ1-1; D gene: TRBD1; clone size: .; V gene: TRBV2; CDR3 protein: CARGGGGGAGTEAFF; CDR3 DNA: TGTGCCAGAGGGGGAGGAGGGGGCGCGGGCACTGAAGCTTTCTTT
J gene: TRBJ2-6; D gene: TRBD1; clone size: once; V gene: TRBV11-3; CDR3 protein: CASSSGQGALSKSGANVLTF; CDR3 DNA: TGTGCCAGCAGCAGCGGACAGGGGGCCCTTTCTAAATCTGGGGCCAACGTCCTGACTTTC
J gene: TRBJ1-1; D gene: .; clone size: .; V gene: TRBV5-1; CDR3 protein: CASRPGGNTEAFF; CDR3 DNA: TGCGCCAGCAGGCCTGGTGGGAACACTGAAGCTTTCTTT
J gene: TRBJ2-7; D gene: TRBD1; clone size: .; V gene: TRBV11-2; CDR3 protein: CASSPYRGLDEQYF; CDR3 DNA: TGTGCCAGCAGCCCTTACAGGGGGCTCGACGAGCAGTACTTC
J gene: TRBJ1-5; D gene: TRBD1; clone size: .; V gene: TRBV27; CDR3 protein: CASSRTGALLSNQPQHF; CDR3 DNA: TGTGCCAGCAGTCGGACAGGGGCCCTATTAAGCAATCAGCCCCAGCATTTT
J gene: TRBJ2-3; D gene: .; clone size: .; V gene: TRBV10-1; CDR3 protein: CASSESGFSTDTQYF; CDR3 DNA: TGCGCCAGCAGTGAGTCAGGATTTAGCACAGATACGCAGTATTTT
J gene: TRBJ2-2; D gene: TRBD2; clone size: .; V gene: TRBV7-9; CDR3 protein: CASSLAILAGAWNTGELFF; CDR3 DNA: TGTGCCAGCAGCTTAGCCATCTTAGCGGGGGCCTGGAACACCGGGGAGCTGTTTTTT
J gene: TRBJ2-1; D gene: TRBD2; clone size: .; V gene: TRBV7-2; CDR3 protein: CASTGTSNSGPYNEQFF; CDR3 DNA: TGTGCCAGCACCGGGACTAGCAATTCGGGGCCCTACAATGAGCAGTTCTTC
J gene: TRBJ1-4; D gene: .; clone size: few; V gene: TRBV24-1; CDR3 protein: CATSDRTVGGEKLFF; CDR3 DNA: TGTGCCACCAGTGACCGGACTGTTGGAGGAGAAAAACTGTTTTTT
J gene: TRBJ2-3; D gene: .; clone size: .; V gene: TRBV3-1/TRBV3-2; CDR3 protein: CASSPKADTQYF; CDR3 DNA: TGTGCCAGCAGCCCGAAAGCAGATACGCAGTATTTT
J gene: TRBJ2-5; D gene: TRBD2; clone size: few; V gene: TRBV6-2/TRBV6-3; CDR3 protein: CASSLLDFTSVETQYF; CDR3 DNA: TGTGCCAGCAGTTTACTCGACTTCACTAGCGTAGAGACCCAGTACTTC
J gene: TRBJ2-7; D gene: TRBD2; clone size: once; V gene: TRBV5-4; CDR3 protein: CASSLGLAGPPYEQYF; CDR3 DNA: TGTGCCAGCAGCTTGGGACTAGCGGGACCCCCCTACGAGCAGTACTTC
J gene: TRBJ2-5; D gene: .; clone size: .; V gene: TRBV19; CDR3 protein: CARVPPGPDAQTQYF; CDR3 DNA: TGTGCCAGGGTGCCCCCGGGACCCGACGCGCAGACCCAGTACTTC
J gene: TRBJ2-1; D gene: .; clone size: .; V gene: TRBV7-3; CDR3 protein: CASSRGSEQFF; CDR3 DNA: TGTGCCAGCAGCCGAGGCAGTGAGCAGTTCTTC
J gene: TRBJ1-3; D gene: .; clone size: .; V gene: TRBV2; CDR3 protein: CASRFEHPGNTIYF; CDR3 DNA: TGTGCCAGCAGATTTGAGCATCCGGGAAACACCATATATTTT
J gene: TRBJ1-1; D gene: .; clone size: once; V gene: TRBV25-1; CDR3 protein: CASSESGNTEAFF; CDR3 DNA: TGTGCCAGCAGTGAATCAGGGAACACTGAAGCTTTCTTT
J gene: TRBJ1-1; D gene: .; clone size: .; V gene: TRBV27; CDR3 protein: CASSPGTANTEAFF; CDR3 DNA: TGTGCCAGCAGCCCAGGGACCGCGAACACTGAAGCTTTCTTT
J gene: TRBJ2-1; D gene: TRBD1; clone size: .; V gene: TRBV25-1; CDR3 protein: CASSDNRDRAAEQFF; CDR3 DNA: TGTGCCAGCAGTGACAACCGGGACAGGGCCGCGGAGCAGTTCTTC
J gene: TRBJ2-3; D gene: .; clone size: .; V gene: TRBV10-3; CDR3 protein: CAISLTITSTDTQYF; CDR3 DNA: TGTGCCATCAGTTTGACCATAACAAGCACAGATACGCAGTATTTT
J gene: TRBJ2-1; D gene: .; clone size: .; V gene: TRBV24-1; CDR3 protein: CATSSAGKDNEQFF; CDR3 DNA: TGTGCCACCAGTAGCGCAGGGAAGGACAATGAGCAGTTCTTC
J gene: TRBJ1-3; D gene: .; clone size: .; V gene: TRBV5-5; CDR3 protein: CASSFSSGTLGNTIYF; CDR3 DNA: TGTGCCAGCAGCTTTTCTTCCGGAACTTTGGGAAACACCATATATTTT
J gene: TRBJ2-7; D gene: TRBD2; clone size: once; V gene: TRBV4-3; CDR3 protein: CASSQGLVASGGPTYEQYF; CDR3 DNA: TGCGCCAGCAGCCAAGGTTTGGTGGCTAGCGGGGGGCCGACCTACGAGCAGTACTTC
J gene: TRBJ2-5; D gene: .; clone size: .; V gene: TRBV5-1; CDR3 protein: CASSSGRQGKETQYF; CDR3 DNA: TGCGCCAGCAGCTCGGGCCGGCAGGGGAAAGAGACCCAGTACTTC
J gene: TRBJ2-2; D gene: TRBD2; clone size: .; V gene: TRBV10-3; CDR3 protein: CAIRDRETRTSGAGELFF; CDR3 DNA: TGTGCCATCAGGGACAGGGAGACCAGGACTAGCGGGGCCGGGGAGCTGTTTTTT
J gene: TRBJ2-3; D gene: .; clone size: .; V gene: TRBV20-1; CDR3 protein: CSASLPGTDTQYF; CDR3 DNA: TGCAGTGCTAGTCTGCCCGGGACAGATACGCAGTATTTT
J gene: TRBJ1-3; D gene: .; clone size: .; V gene: TRBV12-5; CDR3 protein: CASGWGTSGNTIYF; CDR3 DNA: TGTGCTAGTGGTTGGGGGACAAGTGGAAACACCATATATTTT
J gene: TRBJ2-3; D gene: .; clone size: once; V gene: TRBV4-1; CDR3 protein: CASSQGPTASDTQYF; CDR3 DNA: TGCGCCAGCAGCCAAGGCCCTACCGCGTCAGATACGCAGTATTTT
J gene: TRBJ1-5; D gene: TRBD1; clone size: once; V gene: TRBV2; CDR3 protein: CASSSDRVNQPQHF; CDR3 DNA: TGTGCCAGCAGTTCGGACAGGGTTAATCAGCCCCAGCATTTT
J gene: TRBJ2-1; D gene: TRBD2; clone size: .; V gene: TRBV10-2; CDR3 protein: CASSEPSGRAVLNEQFF; CDR3 DNA: TGCGCCAGCAGTGAGCCTAGCGGGAGGGCCGTCTTGAATGAGCAGTTCTTC
J gene: TRBJ1-1; D gene: .; clone size: once; V gene: TRBV3-1/TRBV3-2; CDR3 protein: CASSPDRSTEAFF; CDR3 DNA: TGTGCCAGCAGCCCAGACCGAAGCACTGAAGCTTTCTTT
J gene: TRBJ2-7; D gene: .; clone size: .; V gene: TRBV5-1; CDR3 protein: CASSQGQNYEQYF; CDR3 DNA: TGCGCCAGCAGCCAAGGACAGAACTACGAGCAGTACTTC
J gene: TRBJ1-5; D gene: TRBD1; clone size: .; V gene: TRBV27; CDR3 protein: CASSHRGTNQPQHF; CDR3 DNA: TGTGCCAGCAGTCACAGGGGTACCAATCAGCCCCAGCATTTT
J gene: TRBJ2-1; D gene: TRBD1; clone size: .; V gene: TRBV4-2; CDR3 protein: CASSTDRGSYNEQFF; CDR3 DNA: TGTGCCAGCAGCACCGACAGGGGATCCTACAATGAGCAGTTCTTC